The 18 T cell receptor beta chains below were found in one sample sequenced in a study of T cells in Graves' hyperthyroidism and ophthalmopathy. TCR beta CDR3 regions were amplified from RNA transcripts. Researchers ran a first-round RT-PCR on the TCR CDR3 using the HTBI primer set. TCRdb analysed the multiplex PCR reads with MiXCR anew, one entry per CDR3 protein. This table has about 350,000 distinct CDR3 sequences, approximately 15% appearing once. Material: blood. The receptors were gathered from a woman in her 30s with Graves' hyperthyroidism.

This clonotype came up many times. The gene calls are TRBV27 and TRBJ2-1; 7 bases match TRBD1. The germline V gene encodes CDR1 MNHEY and CDR2 SMNVEV (reference sequence). Trimming took 4 bases from V and 9 from J; bases not matched to a gene: 3. CDR3 length equals 12 residues. The CDR3: CASSSRQGEQFF. The CDR3 DNA is TGTGCCAGCAGTTCTAGACAGGGTGAGCAGTTCTTC.

V is TRBV11-2 and J is TRBJ1-2; TRBD1 matches at 7 bases. The junction had 6 bases not matched to a gene; V was cut back by 5 bases and J by 3 bases. Looked up from germline, CDR1 is SGHAT and CDR2 is FQNNGV. The CDR3 runs 14 residues. CDR3 sequence reads: CASSVKGADYGYTF. For the CDR3, the DNA is TGTGCCAGCAGCGTGAAGGGGGCAGACTATGGCTACACCTTC.

The chain combines TRBV10-3 with TRBJ2-3, with a possible D match to TRBD1 (7 bases). V lost 9 bases to trimming and J lost 0 bases, with 16 bases between them. Germline assignment: CDR1 ENHRY and CDR2 SYGVKD. The CDR3 loop spans 15 amino acids. The CDR3 DNA follows: TGTGCCATAAAGCAGGGGGGTCCTAGCACAGATACGCAGTATTTT. This gives the protein CAIKQGGPSTDTQYF.

As to this clonotype: Possible read error: a much larger clone is one base away. The J gene is TRBJ2-1, the V gene TRBV2, with D unclear. The CDR3 length is 12 residues. From germline, CDR1 is SNHLY and CDR2 FYNNEI. Trimming removed 6 bases from V and 6 bases from J, with 9 bases in between. CDR3 in DNA: TGTGCCAGCAGAGTACGGAGCAATGAGCAGTTCTTC. Translated: CASRVRSNEQFF.

Ten or more counts support this clonotype. This chain joins TRBV19 and TRBJ1-2; no clear D gene. Trimming cost V 2 bases and J 7 bases, with 8 bases left between them. Germline values: CDR1 LNHDA, CDR2 SQIVND (reference sequence). There are 12 residues in the CDR3. The CDR3 DNA reads as TGTGCCAGTAGTATACCAGCGACTGGCTACACCTTC. Translating gives CASSIPATGYTF.

The table lists this clonotype with many counts. The chain couples TRBV6-1 to TRBJ1-1, with D unresolved. Trimming took 5 bases from V and 1 from J, leaving 14 bases between them. Germline CDR1 is MNHNS and CDR2 is SASEGT. The CDR3 is 15 residues long. The CDR3 bases are TGTGCCAGCAGTACGAGGGATCGGGGGAACACTGAAGCTTTCTTT. Residues: CASSTRDRGNTEAFF.

Many counts were recorded for this clonotype. V is TRBV2 and J is TRBJ1-1, with D perhaps matching TRBD1 (5 bases). Looked up from germline, CDR1 is SNHLY and CDR2 is FYNNEI. This CDR3 comprises 14 residues. Deletions cut 7 bases from V and 0 bases from J, with 12 bases between. The CDR3 bases are TGTGCCAGCATGGGACTTGGGGTGAACACTGAAGCTTTCTTT. It codes for CASMGLGVNTEAFF.

This clonotype showed up just a few times. The chain joins TRBV7-2 to TRBJ1-5; 7 nucleotides align to TRBD1. The ends lost 1 base at V and 5 bases at J; junction bases unmatched: 14. Germline-derived CDR1 and CDR2 are SGHTA and FQGNSA. The CDR3 contains 18 residues. CDR3 sequence (DNA): TGTGCCAGCAGCTTAGTCCGTGAACCGGGACAGTACCATCAGCCCCAGCATTTT. It encodes CASSLVREPGQYHQPQHF.

This clonotype was recorded at least ten times. The genes are TRBV20-1 and TRBJ2-3; D possibly uses TRBD1 or TRBD2 (5 bases each). This CDR3 comprises 14 residues. CDR1 and CDR2 (germline): DFQATT, SNEGSKA (reference sequence). In DNA form, the CDR3 reads TGCAGCTGCGGGCCCCGGGTGGGGCCAGATACGCAGTATTTT. This encodes CSCGPRVGPDTQYF.

This clonotype was counted ten times or more. The chain combines TRBV12-3 or TRBV12-4 with TRBJ1-3, with D unclear. V shed 3 bases and J shed 10 bases, with 7 bases lying between them. This CDR3 is built from 11 residues. The CDR3 region has the DNA TGTGCCAGCAGTTTGGCTCCTACCATATATTTT. It is translated as CASSLAPTIYF.

At least ten counts were recorded for this clonotype. The chain is built from TRBV14 and TRBJ1-4, with unresolved D. The CDR3 loop spans 13 amino acids. Germline V CDR1 and CDR2: SGHDN, FVKESK. Trimming cost V 6 bases and J 6 bases, with 11 bases left between them. CDR3 sequence: CASSQLSHEKLFF. The CDR3 coding sequence is TGTGCCAGCAGTCAACTGTCCCATGAAAAACTGTTTTTT.

As to this clonotype: A much larger clone is a single base away; this may be a read error. This chain uses TRBV27 with TRBJ2-2; D is perhaps TRBD2 (7 bases). The V gene's germline CDR1 is MNHEY and CDR2 SMNVEV (reference sequence). CDR3 length: 15 residues. The V end lost 1 base, the J end lost 5 bases, and 11 bases lay between the germline ends. The CDR3 DNA follows: TGTGCCAGCAGTTTATGGGGGGGGCGAACCGGGGAGCTGTTTTTT. This gives the protein CASSLWGGRTGELFF.

This clonotype was counted ten times or more. This chain joins TRBV10-2 and TRBJ1-1, with 8 bases identical to TRBD1. Germline V lookup: CDR1 WSHSY, CDR2 SAAADI. This CDR3 has 15 amino acids. V shed 1 base, J shed 1 base, and the junction held 2 bases outside the gene matches. This CDR3 is CASSELTGENTEAFF. The CDR3 DNA reads TGCGCCAGCAGTGAGTTGACAGGGGAGAACACTGAAGCTTTCTTT.

This clonotype was counted at least ten times. The chain is built from TRBV20-1 and TRBJ2-7; D could derive from TRBD1 or TRBD2 (5 bases each). The V end was cut by 6 bases, the J end by 1 base, with 10 bases between. The CDR3 consists of 12 residues. Per the germline V gene, CDR1 is DFQATT and CDR2 is SNEGSKA (reference sequence). DNA of the CDR3: TGCAGTGCGGGACCCACTTCCTACGAGCAGTACTTC. It encodes CSAGPTSYEQYF.

This clonotype was observed a handful of times. The chain combines TRBV20-1 with TRBJ2-7; perhaps D is TRBD1 or TRBD2 (6 bases each). Germline values: CDR1 DFQATT, CDR2 SNEGSKA (reference sequence). The V and J ends lost 1 base and 4 bases respectively, with 11 bases between them. This CDR3 has 13 residues. The CDR3 spells CSARATGRYEQYF. In nucleotides, the CDR3 is TGCAGTGCTAGAGCTACAGGGAGGTACGAGCAGTACTTC.

The chain carries TRBV7-3 and TRBJ2-6; 9 nucleotides agree with TRBD1. Germline CDR1 and CDR2: SGHTA and FQGTGA. The CDR3 covers 18 residues. J gave up 4 bases and V 5 bases, and 12 bases lay outside the gene matches. Here the CDR3 DNA reads TGTGCCAGCAGCCCGACCTGGACAGGGGTATCAGGGGCCAACGTCCTGACTTTC. Translated: CASSPTWTGVSGANVLTF.

This clonotype was detected ten times or more. This chain uses TRBV11-2 with TRBJ1-1, with no clear D. Germline lookup yields CDR1 SGHAT and CDR2 FQNNGV. CDR3 size: 16 residues. The V gene lost 1 base and the J gene lost 0 bases, with 12 bases spanning the gap. CDR3 coding DNA: TGTGCCAGCAGCTTAGGGGCGAAGCGCATGAACACTGAAGCTTTCTTT. It encodes CASSLGAKRMNTEAFF.

This clonotype was observed at least ten times. The CDR3 spells CASAPLDHVYEQYF. DNA for the CDR3: TGTGCCAGCGCCCCCTTGGACCACGTTTACGAGCAGTACTTC. This chain connects TRBV2 to TRBJ2-7; D call uncertain. The V end lost 8 bases, the J end lost 4 bases, and 18 bases lay between the germline ends. Germline CDR1 and CDR2: SNHLY and FYNNEI. There are 14 residues in the CDR3.